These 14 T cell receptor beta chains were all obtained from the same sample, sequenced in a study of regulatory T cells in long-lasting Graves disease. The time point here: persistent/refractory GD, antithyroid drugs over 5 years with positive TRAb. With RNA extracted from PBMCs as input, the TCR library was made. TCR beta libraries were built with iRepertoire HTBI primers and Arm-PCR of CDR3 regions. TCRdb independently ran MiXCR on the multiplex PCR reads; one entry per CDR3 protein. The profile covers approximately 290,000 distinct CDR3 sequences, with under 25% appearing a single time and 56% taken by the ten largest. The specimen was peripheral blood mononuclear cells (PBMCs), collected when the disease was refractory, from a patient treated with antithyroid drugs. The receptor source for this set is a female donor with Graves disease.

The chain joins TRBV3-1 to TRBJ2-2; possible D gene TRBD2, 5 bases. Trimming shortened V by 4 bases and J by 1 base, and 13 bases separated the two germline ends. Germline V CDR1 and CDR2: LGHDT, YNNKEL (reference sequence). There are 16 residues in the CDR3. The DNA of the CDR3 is TGTGCCAGCAGCCGTTTTGGGAGCGGGAACACCGGGGAGCTGTTTTTT. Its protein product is CASSRFGSGNTGELFF.

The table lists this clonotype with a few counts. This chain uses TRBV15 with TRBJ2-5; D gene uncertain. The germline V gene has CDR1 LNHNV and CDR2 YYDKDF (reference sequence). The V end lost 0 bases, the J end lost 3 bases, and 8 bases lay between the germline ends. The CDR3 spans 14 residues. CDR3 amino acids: CATSRDYQKETQYF. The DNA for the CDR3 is TGTGCCACCAGCAGAGATTATCAGAAAGAGACCCAGTACTTC.

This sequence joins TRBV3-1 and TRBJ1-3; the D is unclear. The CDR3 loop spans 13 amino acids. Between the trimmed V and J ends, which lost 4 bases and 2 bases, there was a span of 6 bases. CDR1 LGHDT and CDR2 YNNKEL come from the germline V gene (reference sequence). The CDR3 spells CASSRQTGNTIYF. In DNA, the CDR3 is TGTGCCAGCAGCCGTCAGACTGGAAACACCATATATTTT. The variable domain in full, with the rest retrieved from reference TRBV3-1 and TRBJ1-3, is DTAVSQTPKYLVTQMGNDKSIKCEQNLGHDTMYWYKQDSKKFLKIMFSYNNKELIINETVPNRFSPKSPDKAHLNLHINSLELGDSAVYFCASSRQTGNTIYFGEGSWLTVV.

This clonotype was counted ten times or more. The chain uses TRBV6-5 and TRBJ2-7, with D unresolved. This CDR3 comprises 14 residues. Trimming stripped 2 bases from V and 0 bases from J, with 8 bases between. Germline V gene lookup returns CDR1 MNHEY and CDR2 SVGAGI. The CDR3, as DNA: TGTGCCAGCAGTTACGGAGACATCTCCTACGAGCAGTACTTC. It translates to CASSYGDISYEQYF.

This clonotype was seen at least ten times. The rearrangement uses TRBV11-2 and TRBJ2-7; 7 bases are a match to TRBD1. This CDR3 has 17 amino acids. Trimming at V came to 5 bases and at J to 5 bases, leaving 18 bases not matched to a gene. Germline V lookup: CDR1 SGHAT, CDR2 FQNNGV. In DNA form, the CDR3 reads TGTGCCAGCAGCAAAGCATTCCGACAGGGAACTTCCCACGAGCAGTACTTC. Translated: CASSKAFRQGTSHEQYF.

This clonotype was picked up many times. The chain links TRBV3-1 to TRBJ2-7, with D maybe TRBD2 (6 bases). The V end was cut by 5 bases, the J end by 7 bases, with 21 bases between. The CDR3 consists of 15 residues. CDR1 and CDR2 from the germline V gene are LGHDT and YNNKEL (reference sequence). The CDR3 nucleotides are TGTGCCAGCAGCACAAGGGCCGGGTCCGCGGGAGAGCAGTACTTC. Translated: CASSTRAGSAGEQYF.

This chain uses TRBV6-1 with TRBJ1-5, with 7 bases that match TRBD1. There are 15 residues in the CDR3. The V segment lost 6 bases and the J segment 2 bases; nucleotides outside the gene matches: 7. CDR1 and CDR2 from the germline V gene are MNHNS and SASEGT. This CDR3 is CASSYRGWGNQPQHF. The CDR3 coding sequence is TGTGCCAGCAGCTACAGGGGCTGGGGCAATCAGCCCCAGCATTTT.

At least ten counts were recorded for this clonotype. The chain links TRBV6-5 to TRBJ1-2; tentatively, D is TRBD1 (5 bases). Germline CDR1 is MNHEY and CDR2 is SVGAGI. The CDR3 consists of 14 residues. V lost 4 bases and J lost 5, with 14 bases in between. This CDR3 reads CASSWDPTTYGYTF. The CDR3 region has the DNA TGTGCCAGCAGTTGGGACCCTACTACGTATGGCTACACCTTC.

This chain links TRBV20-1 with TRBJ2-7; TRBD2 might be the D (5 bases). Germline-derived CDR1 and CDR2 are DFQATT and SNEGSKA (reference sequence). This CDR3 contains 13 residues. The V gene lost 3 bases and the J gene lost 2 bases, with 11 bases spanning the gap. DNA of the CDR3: TGCAGTGCTAGCCAACGGGGTCCCTACGAGCAGTACTTC. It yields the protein CSASQRGPYEQYF.

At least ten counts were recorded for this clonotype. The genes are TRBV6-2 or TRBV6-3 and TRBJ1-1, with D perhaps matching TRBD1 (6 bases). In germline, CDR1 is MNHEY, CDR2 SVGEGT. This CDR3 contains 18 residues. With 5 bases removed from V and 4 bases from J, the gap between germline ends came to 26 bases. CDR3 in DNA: TGTGCCAGCAGTGACGGTACAGGGATAAGGGGTTTGGGCACTGAAGCTTTCTTT. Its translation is CASSDGTGIRGLGTEAFF.

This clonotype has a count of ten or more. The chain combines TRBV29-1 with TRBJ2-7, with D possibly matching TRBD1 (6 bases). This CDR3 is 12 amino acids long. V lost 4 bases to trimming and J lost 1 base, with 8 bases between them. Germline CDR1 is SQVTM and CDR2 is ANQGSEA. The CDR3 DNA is TGCAGCGTTGGAGGGGGATCCTACGAGCAGTACTTC. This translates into CSVGGGSYEQYF.

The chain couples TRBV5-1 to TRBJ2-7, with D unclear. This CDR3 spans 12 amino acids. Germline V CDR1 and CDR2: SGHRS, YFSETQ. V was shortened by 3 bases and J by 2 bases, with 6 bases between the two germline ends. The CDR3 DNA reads TGCGCCAGCAGCTCCCAGGCCTACGAGCAGTACTTC. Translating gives CASSSQAYEQYF. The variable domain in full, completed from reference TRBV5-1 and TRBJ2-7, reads KAGVTQTPRYLIKTRGQQVTLSCSPISGHRSVSWYQQTPGQGLQFLFEYFSETQRNKGNFPGRFSGRQFSNSRSEMNVSTLELGDSALYLCASSSQAYEQYFGPGTRLTVT.

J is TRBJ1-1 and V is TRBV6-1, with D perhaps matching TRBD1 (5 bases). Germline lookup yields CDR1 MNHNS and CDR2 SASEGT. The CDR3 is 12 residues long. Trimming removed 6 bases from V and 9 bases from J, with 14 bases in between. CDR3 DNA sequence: TGTGCCAGCAGCCCCGTGGACACCAAAGCTTTCTTT. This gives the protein CASSPVDTKAFF.

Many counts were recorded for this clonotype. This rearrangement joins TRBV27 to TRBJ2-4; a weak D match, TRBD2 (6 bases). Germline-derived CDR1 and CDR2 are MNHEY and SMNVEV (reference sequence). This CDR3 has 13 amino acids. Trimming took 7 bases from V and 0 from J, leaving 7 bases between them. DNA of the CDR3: TGTGCCAGCATGGGACTAGCCAAAAACATTCAGTACTTC. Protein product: CASMGLAKNIQYF.